This TCR beta chain is drawn from a study of T cells in Graves' hyperthyroidism and ophthalmopathy. Points from the study as a whole: Progression to ophthalmopathy was predicted a median of approximately seven months early.

There were TCR beta CDR3 regions amplified from RNA transcripts. RT-PCR in the first round (using the HTBI primer set) targeted the TCR CDR3. TCRdb fed the multiplex PCR reads into MiXCR, producing one record per CDR3 protein. The data show approximately 400,000 distinct CDR3 sequences, approximately 14% seen once. The CDR3 has 13 amino acids. The V end was cut by 5 bases, the J end by 4 bases, with 9 bases between. CDR1 and CDR2 from the germline V gene are LNHDA and SQIVND (reference sequence). This clonotype occurred a few times. The antigen remains unidentified. The source of this sequence is a woman younger than 45 with Graves' ophthalmopathy. The chain joins TRBV19 to TRBJ1-5; unclear D gene. Source material: blood. The DNA for the CDR3 is TGTGCCAGTAGTTTACACGAGAATCAGCCCCAGCATTTT. As protein: CASSLHENQPQHF.